The rows below give T cell receptor beta chains drawn from one sample of a study of cytomegalovirus exposure and HLA in healthy donors. The table came from immunoSEQ multiplex PCR; TCRdb's copy has only in-frame clones and leaves some out. The table lists roughly 170,000 clones, 65% to 75% of them singletons. Specimen: PBMCs. The receptors come from a girl between 5 and 17 years old in good health and CMV-seronegative. Each CDR3 is given with its conserved first and last residue. The D gene is left open where the match is weak. Some rows mark clone size as missing; the rest say once, few, many or name a class of expanded clone.

j_gene: TRBJ1-2
abundance: .
d_gene: .
v_gene: TRBV6-5
len: 13
CDR3nt: TGTGCCACTGTCAGGGGCCTTAACTATGGCTACACCTTC
CDR3aa: CATVRGLNYGYTF

j_gene: TRBJ1-6
abundance: once
d_gene: .
v_gene: TRBV25-1
len: 14
CDR3nt: TGTGCCAGCAGTTTCAACTCCTATAATTCACCCCTCCACTTT
CDR3aa: CASSFNSYNSPLHF

j_gene: TRBJ2-3
abundance: .
d_gene: TRBD2
v_gene: TRBV5-1
len: 15
CDR3nt: TGCGCCAGCAGCTTGGAAGCGGGGGGGGCCCACACGCAGTATTTT
CDR3aa: CASSLEAGGAHTQYF

j_gene: TRBJ1-2
abundance: .
d_gene: .
v_gene: TRBV30
len: 14
CDR3nt: TGTGCCTGGAGTGTTTTACGACAGCCCTATGGCTACACCTTC
CDR3aa: CAWSVLRQPYGYTF

j_gene: TRBJ1-1
abundance: few
d_gene: TRBD1
v_gene: TRBV6-6
len: 15
CDR3nt: TGTGCCAGCAGTTACTCGTTAGGGGGCGACACTGAAGCTTTCTTT
CDR3aa: CASSYSLGGDTEAFF

j_gene: TRBJ1-1
abundance: .
d_gene: .
v_gene: TRBV7-8
len: 15
CDR3nt: TGTGCCAGCAGCTTAGCAGGATTGGGGAGCACTGAAGCTTTCTTT
CDR3aa: CASSLAGLGSTEAFF

j_gene: TRBJ2-4
abundance: once
d_gene: TRBD2
v_gene: TRBV28
len: 13
CDR3nt: TGTGCCAGCAGGACTAGCATAACAGACATTCAGTACTTC
CDR3aa: CASRTSITDIQYF

j_gene: TRBJ2-5
abundance: .
d_gene: TRBD2
v_gene: TRBV4-2
len: 15
CDR3nt: TGTGCCAGCAGCCTCCATCTCGGGGGGGCGGAGACCCAGTACTTC
CDR3aa: CASSLHLGGAETQYF

j_gene: TRBJ1-2
abundance: .
d_gene: .
v_gene: TRBV6-5
len: 13
CDR3nt: TGTGCCAGCAGTTACAGGGGTCGGAATGGCTACACCTTC
CDR3aa: CASSYRGRNGYTF

j_gene: TRBJ2-6
abundance: .
d_gene: .
v_gene: TRBV2
len: 16
CDR3nt: TGTGCCAGCAATGGACCACGGGGCTCTGGGGCCAACGTCCTGACTTTC
CDR3aa: CASNGPRGSGANVLTF

j_gene: TRBJ2-5
abundance: .
d_gene: .
v_gene: TRBV19
len: 15
CDR3nt: TGTGCCAGTAGTATTGGTGGCCAAAACCAAGAGACCCAGTACTTC
CDR3aa: CASSIGGQNQETQYF

j_gene: TRBJ1-4
abundance: few
d_gene: .
v_gene: TRBV9
len: 15
CDR3nt: TGTGCCAGCAGCTCGTCGGGGGTACCTAATGAAAAACTGTTTTTT
CDR3aa: CASSSSGVPNEKLFF

j_gene: TRBJ1-2
abundance: few
d_gene: .
v_gene: TRBV11-1
len: 12
CDR3nt: TGTGCCAGCAGCCGTGGAGGGGAAGGCTACACCTTC
CDR3aa: CASSRGGEGYTF

j_gene: TRBJ2-7
abundance: .
d_gene: .
v_gene: TRBV2
len: 13
CDR3nt: TGTGCCAGCAGTGAACAGGGGATGTACGAGCAGTACTTC
CDR3aa: CASSEQGMYEQYF

j_gene: TRBJ2-7
abundance: .
d_gene: TRBD2
v_gene: TRBV14
len: 14
CDR3nt: TGTGCCAGCAGCCCACTAGCGGGGGGGTACGAGCAGTACTTC
CDR3aa: CASSPLAGGYEQYF

j_gene: TRBJ2-1
abundance: .
d_gene: TRBD1
v_gene: TRBV5-1
len: 14
CDR3nt: TGCGCCAGCAGACGACAGGGCGGTAACAATGAGCAGTTCTTC
CDR3aa: CASRRQGGNNEQFF

j_gene: TRBJ2-3
abundance: few
d_gene: .
v_gene: TRBV14
len: 13
CDR3nt: TGTGCCAGCAGCCAACTTAGCACAGATACGCAGTATTTT
CDR3aa: CASSQLSTDTQYF

j_gene: TRBJ2-7
abundance: once
d_gene: .
v_gene: TRBV19
len: 13
CDR3nt: TGTGCCAGTGGTGGCCGGGGGAACGACGAGCAGTACTTC
CDR3aa: CASGGRGNDEQYF

j_gene: TRBJ1-4
abundance: few
d_gene: TRBD1
v_gene: TRBV14
len: 15
CDR3nt: TGTGCCAGCAGCCCTATACAGGGGAGTAATGAAAAACTGTTTTTT
CDR3aa: CASSPIQGSNEKLFF

j_gene: TRBJ2-5
abundance: .
d_gene: TRBD1
v_gene: TRBV5-6
len: 15
CDR3nt: TGTGCCAGCAGCCTTGTAACAGGGGATCGGGAGACCCAGTACTTC
CDR3aa: CASSLVTGDRETQYF

j_gene: TRBJ2-1
abundance: .
d_gene: TRBD2
v_gene: TRBV6-1
len: 15
CDR3nt: TGTGCCAGCAGTGAGACTAGCGGGGTTTACAATGAGCAGTTCTTC
CDR3aa: CASSETSGVYNEQFF

j_gene: TRBJ1-1
abundance: once
d_gene: .
v_gene: TRBV27
len: 14
CDR3nt: TGTGCCAGCAGTTTATCCGGGGGGAACACTGAAGCTTTCTTT
CDR3aa: CASSLSGGNTEAFF